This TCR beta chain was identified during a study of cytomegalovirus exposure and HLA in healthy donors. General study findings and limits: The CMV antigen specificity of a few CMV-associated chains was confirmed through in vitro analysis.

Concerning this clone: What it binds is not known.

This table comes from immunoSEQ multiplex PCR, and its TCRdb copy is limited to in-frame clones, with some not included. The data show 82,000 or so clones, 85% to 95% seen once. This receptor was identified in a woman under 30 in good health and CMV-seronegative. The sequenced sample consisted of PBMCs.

CDR3 protein: CASSDGQGAGNQPQHF. The CDR3 DNA reads TGTGCCAGCAGTGACGGCCAGGGCGCGGGCAATCAGCCCCAGCATTTT. The chain carries TRBV2 and TRBJ1-5; D might be TRBD1 (5 bases). The CDR3 contains 16 residues. CDR1 and CDR2 (germline): SNHLY, FYNNEI. V gave up 3 bases and J gave up 2 bases, with 14 bases separating them.